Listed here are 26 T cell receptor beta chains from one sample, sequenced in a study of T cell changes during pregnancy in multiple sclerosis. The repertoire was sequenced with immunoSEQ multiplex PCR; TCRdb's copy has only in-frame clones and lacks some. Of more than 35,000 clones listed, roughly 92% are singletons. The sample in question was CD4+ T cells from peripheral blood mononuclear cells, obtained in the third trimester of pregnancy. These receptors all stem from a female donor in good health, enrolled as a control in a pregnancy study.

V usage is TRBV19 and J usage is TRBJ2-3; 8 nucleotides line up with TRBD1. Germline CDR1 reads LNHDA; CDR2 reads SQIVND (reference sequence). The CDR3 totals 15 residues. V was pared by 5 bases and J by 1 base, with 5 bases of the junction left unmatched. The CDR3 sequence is CASSRTGPGTDTQYF. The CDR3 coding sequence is TGTGCCAGTAGTCGGACAGGGCCGGGCACAGATACGCAGTATTTT. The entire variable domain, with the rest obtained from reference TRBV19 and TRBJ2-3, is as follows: DGGITQSPKYLFRKEGQNVTLSCEQNLNHDAMYWYRQDPGQGLRLIYYSQIVNDFQKGDIAEGYSVSREKKESFPLTVTSAQKNPTAFYLCASSRTGPGTDTQYFGPGTRLTVL.

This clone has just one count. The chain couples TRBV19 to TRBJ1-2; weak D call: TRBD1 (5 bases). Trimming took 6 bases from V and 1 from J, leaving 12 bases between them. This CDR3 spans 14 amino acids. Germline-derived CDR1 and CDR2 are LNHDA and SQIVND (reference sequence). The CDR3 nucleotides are TGTGCCAGTAGCCGGGGGGAAGGTAACTATGGCTACACCTTC. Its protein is CASSRGEGNYGYTF.

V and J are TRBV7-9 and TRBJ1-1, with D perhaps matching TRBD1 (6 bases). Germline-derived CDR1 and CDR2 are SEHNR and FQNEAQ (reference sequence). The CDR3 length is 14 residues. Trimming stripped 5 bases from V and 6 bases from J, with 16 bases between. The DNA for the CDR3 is TGTGCCAGCAGCCCCTCGGGGGGCACCCCTGAAGCTTTCTTT. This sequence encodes CASSPSGGTPEAFF. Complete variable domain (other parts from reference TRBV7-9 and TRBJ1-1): DTGVSQNPRHKITKRGQNVTFRCDPISEHNRLYWYRQTLGQGPEFLTYFQNEAQLEKSRLLSDRFSAERPKGSFSTLEIQRTEQGDSAMYLCASSPSGGTPEAFFGQGTRLTVV.

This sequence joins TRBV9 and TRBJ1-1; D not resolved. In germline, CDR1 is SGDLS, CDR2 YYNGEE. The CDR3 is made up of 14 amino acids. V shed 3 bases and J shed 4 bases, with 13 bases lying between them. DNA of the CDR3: TGTGCCAGCAGCGCAGGAGGTCCGATCACTGAAGCTTTCTTT. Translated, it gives CASSAGGPITEAFF. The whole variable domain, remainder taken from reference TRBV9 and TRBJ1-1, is DSGVTQTPKHLITATGQRVTLRCSPRSGDLSVYWYQQSLDQGLQFLIQYYNGEERAKGNILERFSAQQFPDLHSELNLSSLELGDSALYFCASSAGGPITEAFFGQGTRLTVV.

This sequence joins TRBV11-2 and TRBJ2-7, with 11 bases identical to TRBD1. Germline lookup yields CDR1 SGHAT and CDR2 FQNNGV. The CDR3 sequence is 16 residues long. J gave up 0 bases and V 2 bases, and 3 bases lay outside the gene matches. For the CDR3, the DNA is TGTGCCAGCAGCTTATCGGGACAGGGGGGCTCCTACGAGCAGTACTTC. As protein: CASSLSGQGGSYEQYF.

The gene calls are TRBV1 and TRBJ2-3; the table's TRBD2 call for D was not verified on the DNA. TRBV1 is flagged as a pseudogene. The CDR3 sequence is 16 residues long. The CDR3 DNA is TGCACCATGGGCCGGGGGGTCAGGCAGGGCACAGATACGCAGTATTTT. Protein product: CTMGRGVRQGTDTQYF.

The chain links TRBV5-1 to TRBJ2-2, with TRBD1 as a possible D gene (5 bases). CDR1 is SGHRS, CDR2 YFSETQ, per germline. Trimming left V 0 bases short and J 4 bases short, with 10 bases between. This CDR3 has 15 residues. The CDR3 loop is CASSLATGSTGELFF. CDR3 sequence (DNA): TGCGCCAGCAGCTTGGCCACAGGTTCCACCGGGGAGCTGTTTTTT. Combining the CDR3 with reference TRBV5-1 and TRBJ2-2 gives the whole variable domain KAGVTQTPRYLIKTRGQQVTLSCSPISGHRSVSWYQQTPGQGLQFLFEYFSETQRNKGNFPGRFSGRQFSNSRSEMNVSTLELGDSALYLCASSLATGSTGELFFGEGSRLTVL.

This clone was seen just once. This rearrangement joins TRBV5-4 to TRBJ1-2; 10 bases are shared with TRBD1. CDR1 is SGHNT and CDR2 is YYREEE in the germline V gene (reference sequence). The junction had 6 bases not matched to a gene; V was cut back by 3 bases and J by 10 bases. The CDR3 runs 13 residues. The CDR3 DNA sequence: TGTGCCAGCAGCTCGGGACAGGGGTTTTACTACACCTTC. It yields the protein CASSSGQGFYYTF. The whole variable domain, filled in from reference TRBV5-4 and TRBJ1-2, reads ETGVTQSPTHLIKTRGQQVTLRCSSQSGHNTVSWYQQALGQGPQFIFQYYREEENGRGNFPPRFSGLQFPNYSSELNVNALELDDSALYLCASSSGQGFYYTFGSGTRLTVV.

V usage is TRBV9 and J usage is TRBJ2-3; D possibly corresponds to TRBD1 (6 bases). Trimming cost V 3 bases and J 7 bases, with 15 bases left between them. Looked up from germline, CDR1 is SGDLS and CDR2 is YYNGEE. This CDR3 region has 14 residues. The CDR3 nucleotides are TGTGCCAGCAGCGGTACAGGGACCGCGAATACGCAGTATTTT. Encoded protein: CASSGTGTANTQYF.

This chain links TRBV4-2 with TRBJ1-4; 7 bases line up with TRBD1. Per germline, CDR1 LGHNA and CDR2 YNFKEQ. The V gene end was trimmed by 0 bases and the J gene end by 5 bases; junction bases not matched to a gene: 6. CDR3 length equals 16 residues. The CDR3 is CASSQDQGQRNEKLFF. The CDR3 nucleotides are TGTGCCAGCAGCCAAGATCAGGGACAGAGAAATGAAAAACTGTTTTTT.

CDR3 DNA sequence: TGCGCCAGCAGCCAAGATAGTAGGCACTACTACGAGCAGTACTTC. Protein product: CASSQDSRHYYEQYF. The chain has TRBV4-3 and TRBJ2-7; no definite D call. Trimming pared 0 bases from V and 3 bases from J, leaving 12 bases between. CDR1 and CDR2 from the germline V gene are LGHNA and YSLEER. CDR3 length equals 15 residues.

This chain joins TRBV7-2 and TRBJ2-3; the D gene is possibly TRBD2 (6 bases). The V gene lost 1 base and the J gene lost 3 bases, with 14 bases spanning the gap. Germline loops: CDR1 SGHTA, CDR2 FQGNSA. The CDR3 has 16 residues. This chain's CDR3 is CASSLVGGAGTDTQYF. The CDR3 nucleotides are TGTGCCAGCAGCTTAGTGGGAGGTGCAGGGACAGATACGCAGTATTTT.

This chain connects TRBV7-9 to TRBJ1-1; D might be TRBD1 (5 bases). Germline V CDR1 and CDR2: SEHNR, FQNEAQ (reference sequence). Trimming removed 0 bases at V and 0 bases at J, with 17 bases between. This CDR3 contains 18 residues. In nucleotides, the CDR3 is TGTGCCAGCAGCTTAGCGCGCGGGGGGTGGACCCTGAACACTGAAGCTTTCTTT. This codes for CASSLARGGWTLNTEAFF.

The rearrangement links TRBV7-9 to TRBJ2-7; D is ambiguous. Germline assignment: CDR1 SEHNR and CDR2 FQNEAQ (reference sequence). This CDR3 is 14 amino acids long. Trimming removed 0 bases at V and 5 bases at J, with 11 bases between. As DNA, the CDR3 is TGTGCCAGCAGCTTAGCTCTGCAGTTCGACGAGCAGTACTTC. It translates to CASSLALQFDEQYF. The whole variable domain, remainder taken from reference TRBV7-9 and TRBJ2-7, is DTGVSQNPRHKITKRGQNVTFRCDPISEHNRLYWYRQTLGQGPEFLTYFQNEAQLEKSRLLSDRFSAERPKGSFSTLEIQRTEQGDSAMYLCASSLALQFDEQYFGPGTRLTVT.

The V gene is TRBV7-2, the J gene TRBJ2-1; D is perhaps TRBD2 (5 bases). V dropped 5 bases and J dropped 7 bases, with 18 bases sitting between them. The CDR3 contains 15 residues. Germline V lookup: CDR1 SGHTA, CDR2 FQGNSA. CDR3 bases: TGTGCCAGCAGCCCAAGCGTTGCCGGGGTAAATGAGCAGTTCTTC. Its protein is CASSPSVAGVNEQFF.

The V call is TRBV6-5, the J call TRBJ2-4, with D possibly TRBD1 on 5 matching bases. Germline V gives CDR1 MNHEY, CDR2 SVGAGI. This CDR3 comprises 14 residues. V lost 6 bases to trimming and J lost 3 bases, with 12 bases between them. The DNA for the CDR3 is TGTGCCAGCAGACAGGACGGATACAAAAACATTCAGTACTTC. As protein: CASRQDGYKNIQYF.

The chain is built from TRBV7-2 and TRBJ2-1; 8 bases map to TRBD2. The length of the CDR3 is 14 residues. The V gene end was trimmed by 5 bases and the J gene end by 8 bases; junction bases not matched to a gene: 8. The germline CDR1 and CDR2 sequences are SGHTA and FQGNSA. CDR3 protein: CASSPGGPMYEQFF. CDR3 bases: TGTGCCAGCAGCCCGGGGGGGCCGATGTATGAGCAGTTCTTC.

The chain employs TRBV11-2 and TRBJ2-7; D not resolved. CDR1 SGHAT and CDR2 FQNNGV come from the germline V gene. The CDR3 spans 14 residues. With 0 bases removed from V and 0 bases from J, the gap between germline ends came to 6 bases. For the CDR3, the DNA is TGTGCCAGCAGCTTAGAGGCCCGCTCCTACGAGCAGTACTTC. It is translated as CASSLEARSYEQYF.

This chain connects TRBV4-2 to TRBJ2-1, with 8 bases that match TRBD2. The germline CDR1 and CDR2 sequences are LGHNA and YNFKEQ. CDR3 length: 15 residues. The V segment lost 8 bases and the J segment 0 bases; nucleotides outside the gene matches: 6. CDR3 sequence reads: CASSSGGLSYNEQFF. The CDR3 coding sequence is TGTGCCAGCTCGAGCGGGGGACTCTCCTACAATGAGCAGTTCTTC.

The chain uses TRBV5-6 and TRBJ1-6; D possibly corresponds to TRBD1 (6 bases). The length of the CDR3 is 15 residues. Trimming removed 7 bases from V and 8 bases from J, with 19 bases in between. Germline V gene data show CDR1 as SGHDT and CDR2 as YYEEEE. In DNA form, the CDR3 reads TGTGCCAGCGGCTCTACAGGGTCTTGGGATTCACCCCTCCACTTT. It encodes CASGSTGSWDSPLHF.

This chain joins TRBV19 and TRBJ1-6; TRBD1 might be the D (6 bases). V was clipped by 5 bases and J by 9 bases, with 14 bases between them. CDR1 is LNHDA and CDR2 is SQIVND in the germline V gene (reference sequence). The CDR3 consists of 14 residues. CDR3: CASSPNSGASPLHF. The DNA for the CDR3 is TGTGCCAGTAGTCCAAACTCAGGGGCTTCACCCCTCCACTTT.

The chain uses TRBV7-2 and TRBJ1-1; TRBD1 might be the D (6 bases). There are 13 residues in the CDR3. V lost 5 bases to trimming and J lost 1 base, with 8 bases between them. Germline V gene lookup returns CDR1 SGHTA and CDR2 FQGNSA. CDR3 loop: CASSPQGNTEAFF. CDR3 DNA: TGTGCCAGCAGCCCACAGGGGAACACTGAAGCTTTCTTT.

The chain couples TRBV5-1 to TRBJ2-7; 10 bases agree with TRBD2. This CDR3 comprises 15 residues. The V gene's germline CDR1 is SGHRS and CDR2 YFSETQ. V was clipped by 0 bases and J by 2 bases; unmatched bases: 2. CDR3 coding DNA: TGCGCCAGCAGCTTGGGTAGCGGGGGGACCTACGAGCAGTACTTC. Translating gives CASSLGSGGTYEQYF. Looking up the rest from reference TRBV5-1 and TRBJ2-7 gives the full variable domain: KAGVTQTPRYLIKTRGQQVTLSCSPISGHRSVSWYQQTPGQGLQFLFEYFSETQRNKGNFPGRFSGRQFSNSRSEMNVSTLELGDSALYLCASSLGSGGTYEQYFGPGTRLTVT.

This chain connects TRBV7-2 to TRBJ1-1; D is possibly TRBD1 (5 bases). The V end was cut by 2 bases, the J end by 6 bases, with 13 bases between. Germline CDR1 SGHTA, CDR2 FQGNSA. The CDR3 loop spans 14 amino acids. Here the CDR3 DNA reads TGTGCCAGCAGCTTACCACAGGTAACGTCTGAAGCTTTCTTT. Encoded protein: CASSLPQVTSEAFF. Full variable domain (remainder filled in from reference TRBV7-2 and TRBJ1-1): GAGVSQSPSNKVTEKGKDVELRCDPISGHTALYWYRQSLGQGLEFLIYFQGNSAPDKSGLPSDRFSAERTGGSVSTLTIQRTQQEDSAVYLCASSLPQVTSEAFFGQGTRLTVV.

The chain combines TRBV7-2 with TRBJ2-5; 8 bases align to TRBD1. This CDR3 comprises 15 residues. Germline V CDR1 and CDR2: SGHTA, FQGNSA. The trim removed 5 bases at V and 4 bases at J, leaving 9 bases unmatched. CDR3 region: CASSRSDRAIETQYF. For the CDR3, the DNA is TGTGCCAGCAGCCGTTCGGACAGGGCAATAGAGACCCAGTACTTC. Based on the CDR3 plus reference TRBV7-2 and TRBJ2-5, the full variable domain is GAGVSQSPSNKVTEKGKDVELRCDPISGHTALYWYRQSLGQGLEFLIYFQGNSAPDKSGLPSDRFSAERTGGSVSTLTIQRTQQEDSAVYLCASSRSDRAIETQYFGPGTRLLVL.

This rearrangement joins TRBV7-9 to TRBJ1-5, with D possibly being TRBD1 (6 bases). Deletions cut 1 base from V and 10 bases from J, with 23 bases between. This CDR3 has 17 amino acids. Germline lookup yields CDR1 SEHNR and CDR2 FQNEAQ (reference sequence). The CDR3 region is CASSLGSGRQARGPQHF. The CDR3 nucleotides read TGTGCCAGCAGCTTAGGCTCCGGGCGACAGGCCCGGGGACCCCAGCATTTT.